What follows is one TCR beta chain and its context. The CDR3 has 15 amino acids. Germline loops: CDR1 WSHSY, CDR2 SAAADI. V lost 4 bases and J lost 0, with 10 bases in between. These data belong to a study of OX40 agonist ivuxolimab in advanced cancers. Repertoires were generated with immunoSEQ multiplex PCR, while TCRdb's copy carries only in-frame clones and drops some. The table has about 22,000 clones, more than 80% seen once. The origin of this receptor is an adult with an advanced solid tumor such as melanoma, head and neck, liver or kidney cancer. The starting material was CD4+ or CD8+ T cells sorted from blood, obtained in a trial of the OX40 agonist ivuxolimab. J is TRBJ1-3 and V is TRBV10-2, with D hard to call. The DNA for the CDR3 is TGCGCCAGCAGTGCCGGCAGGAGCTCTGGAAACACCATATATTTT. Translation gives CASSAGRSSGNTIYF.